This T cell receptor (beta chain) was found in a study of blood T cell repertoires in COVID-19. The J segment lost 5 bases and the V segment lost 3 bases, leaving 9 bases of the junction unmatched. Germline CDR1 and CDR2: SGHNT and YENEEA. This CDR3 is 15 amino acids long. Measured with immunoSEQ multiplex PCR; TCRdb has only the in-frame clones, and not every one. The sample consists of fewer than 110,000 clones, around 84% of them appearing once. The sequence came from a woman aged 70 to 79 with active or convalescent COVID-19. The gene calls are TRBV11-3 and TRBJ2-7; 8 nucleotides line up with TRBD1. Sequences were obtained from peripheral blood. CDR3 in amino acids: CASSFRFRGQDEQYF. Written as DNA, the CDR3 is TGTGCCAGCAGCTTTCGGTTCAGGGGGCAGGACGAGCAGTACTTC.